These 6 T cell receptor beta chains were sequenced from one sample in a study of blood T cells in healthy people across ages. A second PCR of about 6 to 11 cycles used a sample-barcoded 5' primer and a J-beta primer mix. Using its own MiXCR run on the 5' RACE reads, TCRdb lists one record per CDR3 protein. The data contain some 760,000 distinct CDR3 sequences, 20% to 30% of them singletons. This sample also belongs to another study, concerning T cells of mothers and their children.

The sample consisted of blood. The receptors stem from a boy aged 5-17 years in good health.

The sample holds a few counts of this clonotype. V is TRBV4-3 and J is TRBJ2-2, with 7 bases lining up with TRBD2. V shed 4 bases, J shed 4 bases, and the junction held 12 bases outside the gene matches. The length of the CDR3 is 17 residues. CDR1 and CDR2 from the germline V gene are LGHNA and YSLEER. The CDR3 sequence is CASSLGAGGSFTGELFF. DNA for the CDR3: TGCGCCAGCAGCCTTGGTGCCGGGGGGTCATTCACCGGGGAGCTGTTTTTT.

This clonotype has a handful of counts. The J gene is TRBJ2-5, the V gene TRBV7-2; 14 positions agree with TRBD2. Germline V gives CDR1 SGHTA, CDR2 FQGNSA. The V segment lost 4 bases and the J segment 5 bases; nucleotides outside the gene matches: 6. This CDR3 contains 16 residues. The CDR3 DNA reads as TGTGCCAGCAGCTCGACTAGCGGGGGGGGTTTGGAGACCCAGTACTTC. This gives the protein CASSSTSGGGLETQYF.

The rearrangement links TRBV6-5 to TRBJ2-7; D might be TRBD1 or TRBD2, each matching 5 bases. Germline-derived CDR1 and CDR2 are MNHEY and SVGAGI. The CDR3 sequence is 16 residues long. V lost 0 bases, J lost 0 bases, and 12 bases lay in between. CDR3: CASSYSGTSISYEQYF. DNA of the CDR3: TGTGCCAGCAGTTACTCCGGGACGTCAATCTCCTACGAGCAGTACTTC.

This clonotype has only a few counts. The rearrangement joins TRBV2 to TRBJ2-1; D gene uncertain. The V end lost 8 bases, the J end lost 5 bases, and 10 bases lay between the germline ends. CDR1 is SNHLY and CDR2 is FYNNEI in the germline V gene. There are 12 residues in the CDR3. This CDR3 reads CASPKRDNEQFF. For the CDR3, the DNA is TGTGCCAGCCCCAAAAGAGACAATGAGCAGTTCTTC. The variable domain in full, with the rest retrieved from reference TRBV2 and TRBJ2-1, is EPEVTQTPSHQVTQMGQEVILRCVPISNHLYFYWYRQILGQKVEFLVSFYNNEISEKSEIFDDQFSVERPDGSNFTLKIRSTKLEDSAMYFCASPKRDNEQFFGPGTRLTVL.

This clonotype was counted a few times. The rearrangement uses TRBV10-3 and TRBJ2-7; D tentatively fits TRBD1 or TRBD2 (5 bases each). This CDR3 spans 14 amino acids. From germline, CDR1 is ENHRY and CDR2 SYGVKD. The V end lost 3 bases, the J end lost 0 bases, and 9 bases lay between the germline ends. CDR3 in DNA: TGTGCCATCAGTGATCGGGGCTACTCCTACGAGCAGTACTTC. Amino acids: CAISDRGYSYEQYF.

The chain combines TRBV6-2 or TRBV6-3 with TRBJ2-3; 7 bases are a match to TRBD2. Germline V gives CDR1 MNHEY, CDR2 SVGEGT. The CDR3 has 18 residues. V gave up 3 bases and J gave up 7 bases; unmatched junction bases: 19. This chain's CDR3 is CASSYFTIAGDRLYTQYF. CDR3 DNA: TGTGCCAGCAGTTATTTCACGATCGCGGGGGACCGGCTGTATACGCAGTATTTT.